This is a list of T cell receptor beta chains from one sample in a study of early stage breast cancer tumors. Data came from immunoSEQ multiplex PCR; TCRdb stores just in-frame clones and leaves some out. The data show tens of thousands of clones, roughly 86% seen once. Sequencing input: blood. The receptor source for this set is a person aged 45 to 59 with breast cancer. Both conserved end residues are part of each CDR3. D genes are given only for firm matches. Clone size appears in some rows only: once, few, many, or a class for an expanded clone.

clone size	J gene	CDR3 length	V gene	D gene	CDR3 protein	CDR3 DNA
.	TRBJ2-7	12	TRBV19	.	CASSTTRSEQYF	TGTGCCAGTAGTACTACACGAAGCGAGCAGTACTTC
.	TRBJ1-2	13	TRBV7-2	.	CASSLPQDYGYTF	TGTGCCAGCAGCTTACCGCAGGACTATGGCTACACCTTC
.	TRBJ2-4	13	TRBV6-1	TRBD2	CASTAGGKNIQYF	TGTGCCAGCACAGCGGGGGGGAAAAACATTCAGTACTTC
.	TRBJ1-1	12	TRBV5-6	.	CASSWRGGEAFF	TGTGCCAGCAGCTGGCGTGGTGGTGAAGCTTTCTTT
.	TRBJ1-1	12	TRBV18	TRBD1	CASLGTDTEAFF	TGTGCCAGCCTCGGGACAGACACTGAAGCTTTCTTT
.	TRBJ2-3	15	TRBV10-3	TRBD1	CAIRGQGSGTDTQYF	TGTGCCATCAGAGGACAGGGATCGGGCACAGATACGCAGTATTTT
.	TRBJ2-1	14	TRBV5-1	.	CASSLPQGYNEQFF	TGCGCCAGCAGCTTGCCTCAGGGTTACAATGAGCAGTTCTTC
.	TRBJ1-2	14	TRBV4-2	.	CASSQERVNYGYTF	TGTGCCAGCAGCCAAGAACGAGTCAATTATGGCTACACCTTC
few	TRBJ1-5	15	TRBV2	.	CASRRSPRGNQPQHF	TGTGCCAGCAGACGAAGCCCGAGGGGCAATCAGCCCCAGCATTTT
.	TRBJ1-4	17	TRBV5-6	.	CASSLFRAGYTNEKLFF	TGTGCCAGCAGCTTGTTCAGGGCAGGGTACACTAATGAAAAACTGTTTTTT
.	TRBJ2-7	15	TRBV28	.	CASSFLLGGSYEQYF	TGTGCCAGCAGTTTCCTACTCGGGGGTTCCTACGAGCAGTACTTC
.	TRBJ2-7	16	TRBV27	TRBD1	CASSLVHGQGTYEQYF	TGTGCCAGCAGTTTGGTCCACGGACAGGGCACCTACGAGCAGTACTTC
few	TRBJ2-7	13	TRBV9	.	CASSVELFTEQYF	TGTGCCAGCAGCGTAGAGTTATTTACCGAGCAGTACTTC
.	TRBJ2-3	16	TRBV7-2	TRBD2	CASSFPSGGYYGTQYF	TGTGCCAGCAGCTTCCCTAGCGGGGGGTACTACGGTACGCAGTATTTT
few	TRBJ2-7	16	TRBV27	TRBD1	CASRSSGTGSSYEQYF	TGTGCCAGCAGGTCCTCCGGGACAGGGAGCTCCTACGAGCAGTACTTC
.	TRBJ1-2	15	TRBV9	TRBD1	CASSVEGAVGYGYTF	TGTGCCAGCAGCGTAGAGGGGGCGGTGGGATATGGCTACACCTTC
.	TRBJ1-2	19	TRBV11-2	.	CASSLGIWGYSSRDYGYTF	TGTGCCAGCAGCTTAGGTATTTGGGGTTATTCCAGTCGAGACTATGGCTACACCTTC
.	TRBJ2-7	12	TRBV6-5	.	CASSNGPTGQYF	TGTGCCAGCAGCAACGGACCGACGGGGCAGTACTTC
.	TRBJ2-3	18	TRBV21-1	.	CASSTTSGRLRSTDTQYF	TGTGCCAGCAGCACCACTAGCGGGAGATTGAGGAGCACAGATACGCAGTATTTT
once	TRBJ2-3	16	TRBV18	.	CASSPSPGELTDTQYF	TGTGCCAGCTCACCCTCCCCGGGGGAGCTCACAGATACGCAGTATTTT
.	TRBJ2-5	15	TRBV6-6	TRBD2	CASSYGGGAGETQYF	TGTGCCAGCAGTTACGGCGGGGGGGCAGGGGAGACCCAGTACTTC
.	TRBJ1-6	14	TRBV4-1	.	CASSLSLSTSPLHF	TGCGCCAGCAGCCTGAGCCTTAGTACCTCACCCCTCCACTTT
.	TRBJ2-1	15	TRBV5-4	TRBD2	CASSPPGLAVNEQFF	TGTGCCAGCAGCCCGCCGGGACTAGCTGTCAATGAGCAGTTCTTC
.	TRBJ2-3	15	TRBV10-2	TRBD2	CASSESGGAVDTQYF	TGCGCCAGCAGTGAGAGCGGGGGGGCCGTCGATACGCAGTATTTT
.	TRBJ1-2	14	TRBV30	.	CAWASGGADYGYTF	TGTGCCTGGGCCTCGGGGGGGGCGGACTATGGCTACACCTTC
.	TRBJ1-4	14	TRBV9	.	CASSPGRINEKLFF	TGTGCCAGCAGCCCTGGACGGATTAATGAAAAACTGTTTTTT
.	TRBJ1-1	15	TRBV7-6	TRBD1	CASSLEGQGVTEAFF	TGTGCCAGCAGCTTAGAGGGACAGGGGGTCACTGAAGCTTTCTTT
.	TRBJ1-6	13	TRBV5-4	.	CAGGFSGGSPLHF	TGTGCCGGTGGGTTTTCAGGAGGGTCACCCCTCCACTTT